In its sample, the clone carrying this T cell receptor beta chain was seen a few times. Deletions cut 5 bases from V and 1 base from J, with 18 bases between. CDR1 and CDR2 (germline): MNHEY, SMNVEV (reference sequence). The CDR3 is 17 residues long. The sample belongs to a study of blood T cell repertoires in COVID-19. Background on the study: Samples of COVID-19 (acute and convalescent) were obtained from the United States, Italy and Spain. In each case, the material was cDNA or gDNA derived from T cells, B-cell-depleted T cells, or PBMCs.

Per the authors' pipeline: Estimation of nucleated cell counts was performed using reference gene primer amplification. The data were produced by immunoSEQ multiplex PCR, yet TCRdb's version contains in-frame clones alone and is incomplete. The DNA was the basis for D and trimming; V, J and clone size are from that table. This table holds some 82,000 clones, 91% found once. The rearrangement uses TRBV27 and TRBJ2-1, with D perhaps TRBD2 (6 bases). This clonotype originated in a woman between 45 and 65 years old in a cohort sampled during active COVID-19. The sample comprised peripheral blood. The CDR3 protein is CASSPRVGGRSYNEQFF. In DNA form, the CDR3 reads TGTGCCAGCAGTCCTCGGGTCGGAGGGAGGTCCTACAATGAGCAGTTCTTC.